A selection of T cell receptor beta chains follows, all from one sample in a study of vaccination and CD4 T cells after COVID-19. Their specific antigens are unknown. TCRdb re-analysed the PCR reads in MiXCR, keeping a single row per CDR3 protein. The sample includes about 20,000 distinct CDR3 sequences, 40% to 65% seen only once; the top ten take 9.6%. What was sequenced was CD4+ T cells from blood, cultured in vitro. These receptors were obtained from a human donor who had recovered from COVID-19. CDR3s include the opening cysteine and the closing phenylalanine or tryptophan. Each record gives: V gene, clone size, D gene, J gene, CDR3 protein, CDR3 DNA. The D gene is left open where the match is weak. Some rows have no size entry. The others give once, few or many, or a class for an expanded clone.

TRBV6-1	NA	TRBD2	TRBJ2-3	CASSTPRGETTDTQYF	TGTGCCAGCAGTACCCCTCGGGGGGAGACCACAGATACGCAGTATTTT
TRBV7-2	few	NA	TRBJ1-2	CASSPADSRGYTF	TGTGCCAGCAGCCCAGCGGACAGCCGTGGCTACACCTTC
TRBV15	few	NA	TRBJ2-5	CATSRDQGETQYF	TGTGCCACCAGCAGAGATCAGGGAGAGACCCAGTACTTC
TRBV5-4	NA	TRBD1	TRBJ1-2	CASNPGQVSYGYTF	TGTGCCAGCAACCCGGGACAGGTATCCTATGGCTACACCTTC
TRBV6-1	NA	TRBD2	TRBJ2-7	CASSTTGLVNWEQYF	TGTGCCAGCTCTACGACGGGACTAGTAAATTGGGAGCAGTACTTC
TRBV2	NA	NA	TRBJ2-5	CASRSLYQETQYF	TGTGCCAGCAGGTCCTTATACCAAGAGACCCAGTACTTC
TRBV6-1	NA	NA	TRBJ2-1	CASSALGVQSSYNEQFF	TGTGCCAGCAGTGCGCTTGGAGTGCAAAGCTCCTACAATGAGCAGTTCTTC
TRBV20-1	NA	TRBD2	TRBJ2-1	CSAGLAGVLWEQFF	TGCAGTGCAGGACTAGCGGGAGTTTTGTGGGAGCAGTTCTTC
TRBV6-5	NA	NA	TRBJ2-2	CASSYSGYTGELFF	TGTGCCAGCAGTTACAGTGGTTACACCGGGGAGCTGTTTTTT
TRBV7-8	few	NA	TRBJ2-2	CASSLGYRAYRTNTGELFF	TGTGCCAGCAGCTTAGGATATAGGGCGTACAGGACGAACACCGGGGAGCTGTTTTTT
TRBV9	NA	NA	TRBJ1-2	CASSVGQSYGYTF	TGTGCCAGCAGCGTAGGACAGAGCTATGGCTACACCTTC
TRBV7-9	NA	NA	TRBJ2-1	CASSLGWSSYNEQFF	TGTGCCAGCAGCTTAGGGTGGAGCTCCTACAATGAGCAGTTCTTC
TRBV20-1	few	TRBD2	TRBJ2-7	CSARDPAGEGYEQYF	TGCAGTGCTAGAGATCCAGCGGGAGAGGGCTACGAGCAGTACTTC
TRBV20-1	few	NA	TRBJ1-1	CSVLRGGNTEAFF	TGCAGCGTTCTGCGCGGAGGGAACACTGAAGCTTTCTTT
TRBV7-2	few	TRBD1	TRBJ1-1	CASSPRGSSGTGAQRNTEAFF	TGTGCCAGCAGCCCTAGAGGGAGTTCCGGGACAGGGGCGCAGAGGAACACTGAAGCTTTCTTT
TRBV11-2	few	NA	TRBJ1-2	CASSEDRNGYTF	TGTGCCAGCAGCGAGGACCGGAATGGCTACACCTTC
TRBV6-1	NA	NA	TRBJ1-1	CASRYGGGYTEAFF	TGTGCCAGCAGGTATGGGGGGGGGTACACTGAAGCTTTCTTT
TRBV6-1	NA	NA	TRBJ1-6	CASRTDGDYNSPLHF	TGTGCCAGCAGGACTGATGGGGATTATAATTCACCCCTCCACTTT
TRBV6-1	NA	NA	TRBJ1-5	CASKRTTAVSNQPQHF	TGTGCCAGCAAACGAACAACAGCCGTTAGCAATCAGCCCCAGCATTTT
TRBV6-1	few	NA	TRBJ1-1	CASSLFREAFF	TGTGCCAGCAGCCTATTTAGGGAAGCTTTCTTT
TRBV14	NA	TRBD1	TRBJ1-1	CASSPGGRTEAFF	TGTGCCAGCAGCCCAGGGGGGCGGACTGAAGCTTTCTTT
TRBV7-8	few	TRBD2	TRBJ2-1	CASSPGTTEEQFF	TGTGCCAGCAGCCCTGGGACTACGGAGGAGCAGTTCTTC
TRBV20-1	NA	NA	TRBJ1-1	CSATSPRGNTEAFF	TGCAGTGCTACCTCCCCGAGGGGGAACACTGAAGCTTTCTTT
TRBV7-9	few	TRBD1	TRBJ1-5	CASSLGTTGPNQPQHF	TGTGCCAGCAGCTTAGGGACGACAGGGCCCAATCAGCCCCAGCATTTT
TRBV4-3	NA	TRBD2	TRBJ2-7	CASSQEMSGRVGYEQYF	TGCGCCAGCAGCCAAGAGATGAGTGGGAGGGTGGGCTACGAGCAGTACTTC
TRBV7-2	NA	NA	TRBJ1-1	CASSLDLATTEAFF	TGTGCCAGCAGCTTAGATTTGGCGACCACTGAAGCTTTCTTT
TRBV28	NA	NA	TRBJ1-2	CASSLTWEERTHYGYTF	TGTGCCAGCAGTTTGACTTGGGAAGAACGGACTCACTATGGCTACACCTTC
TRBV9	NA	NA	TRBJ2-3	CASSVSTDTQYF	TGTGCCAGCAGCGTAAGCACAGATACGCAGTATTTT
TRBV6-1	NA	NA	TRBJ2-5	CASSEAAGPAGTQYF	TGTGCCAGCAGTGAAGCTGCAGGACCGGCCGGGACCCAGTACTTC
TRBV10-1	NA	NA	TRBJ2-3	CASSEGLSTDTQYF	TGCGCCAGCAGTGAGGGACTATCCACAGATACGCAGTATTTT
TRBV20-1	few	TRBD2	TRBJ2-3	CSAPRTSGGTDTQYF	TGCAGTGCTCCTCGGACTAGCGGGGGGACAGATACGCAGTATTTT
TRBV28	NA	TRBD1	TRBJ2-7	CASSPPPGQGALEQYF	TGTGCCAGCAGTCCCCCCCCGGGACAGGGGGCTCTCGAGCAGTACTTC
TRBV20-1	NA	NA	TRBJ2-5	CSARDAGRGGETQYF	TGCAGTGCTAGAGACGCCGGGAGAGGGGGGGAGACCCAGTACTTC
TRBV7-2	NA	TRBD1	TRBJ2-1	CASSPGVGQGPYNEQFF	TGTGCCAGCAGCCCGGGGGTTGGACAGGGCCCATACAATGAGCAGTTCTTC
TRBV12-3/TRBV12-4	NA	NA	TRBJ1-1	CASSLGGRGNTEAFF	TGTGCCAGCAGTTTGGGGGGCAGGGGGAACACTGAAGCTTTCTTT
TRBV7-9	few	TRBD1	TRBJ1-3	CASSSQGHHSGNTIYF	TGTGCCAGCAGCTCACAGGGGCACCACTCTGGAAACACCATATATTTT
TRBV25-1	NA	NA	TRBJ1-1	CASSAPLSEAFF	TGTGCCAGCAGTGCCCCTCTCAGTGAAGCTTTCTTT
TRBV7-8	few	TRBD2	TRBJ2-5	CASSLVWLGLAGEKETQYF	TGTGCCAGCAGCTTAGTTTGGTTGGGGCTAGCGGGAGAAAAAGAGACCCAGTACTTC
TRBV2	NA	NA	TRBJ1-1	CASSMNTEAFF	TGTGCCAGCAGTATGAACACTGAAGCTTTCTTT
TRBV7-9	few	TRBD1	TRBJ1-5	CASSLQGAADQPQHF	TGTGCCAGCAGCTTACAGGGGGCCGCGGATCAGCCCCAGCATTTT
TRBV7-9	few	NA	TRBJ2-6	CASSLIAGQANVLTF	TGTGCCAGCAGCTTAATAGCCGGACAGGCCAACGTCCTGACTTTC
TRBV12-3/TRBV12-4	NA	TRBD1	TRBJ1-2	CASSFTGDGYTF	TGTGCCAGCAGCTTCACAGGGGATGGCTACACCTTC
TRBV5-1	few	TRBD1	TRBJ1-2	CASSSTGGVDGYTF	TGCGCCAGCAGCTCGACAGGGGGGGTTGATGGCTACACCTTC
TRBV5-1	NA	TRBD1	TRBJ2-7	CASSLGDRGYEQYF	TGCGCCAGCAGCTTGGGGGACAGGGGCTACGAGCAGTACTTC
TRBV7-3	NA	TRBD2	TRBJ2-3	CASSFSGGGTDTQYF	TGTGCCAGCAGCTTCTCGGGCGGGGGTACAGATACGCAGTATTTT
TRBV7-2	NA	NA	TRBJ1-6	CASSSRQAKYNSPLHF	TGTGCCAGCAGCTCTAGACAGGCAAAATATAATTCACCCCTCCACTTT
TRBV6-4	few	TRBD1	TRBJ2-2	CASSEGQGDTGELFF	TGTGCCAGCAGTGAGGGACAGGGGGACACCGGGGAGCTGTTTTTT
TRBV4-1	few	NA	TRBJ2-1	CASSQGADYNEQFF	TGCGCCAGCAGCCAAGGGGCTGATTACAATGAGCAGTTCTTC
TRBV9	few	NA	TRBJ1-5	CASSRGTDQPQHF	TGTGCCAGCAGCAGAGGGACCGATCAGCCCCAGCATTTT
TRBV19	NA	TRBD1	TRBJ1-5	CASTLDRAMGQPQHF	TGTGCCAGTACCCTGGACAGGGCGATGGGTCAGCCCCAGCATTTT
TRBV20-1	NA	NA	TRBJ1-1	CSAQRTVDTEAFF	TGCAGTGCGCAAAGGACGGTCGACACTGAAGCTTTCTTT
TRBV19	NA	TRBD2	TRBJ2-5	CASSISGGGQYF	TGTGCCAGTAGTATAAGTGGGGGGGGACAGTACTTC
TRBV10-3	few	TRBD1	TRBJ2-2	CAISKTGTENTGELFF	TGTGCCATCAGTAAGACCGGGACAGAGAACACCGGGGAGCTGTTTTTT
TRBV6-2/TRBV6-3	NA	NA	TRBJ2-5	CASSYPKGTQYF	TGTGCCAGCAGTTACCCCAAGGGGACCCAGTACTTC
TRBV21-1	few	NA	TRBJ2-2	CASSTHLEGGDTGELFF	TGTGCCAGCAGCACCCACCTAGAGGGAGGGGACACCGGGGAGCTGTTTTTT
TRBV11-2	NA	NA	TRBJ1-6	CASRGEGGPASPLHF	TGTGCCAGCAGGGGTGAGGGGGGGCCGGCTTCACCCCTCCACTTT
TRBV12-3/TRBV12-4	few	TRBD1	TRBJ1-2	CASSLTGGFGYTF	TGTGCCAGCAGTTTGACAGGGGGCTTTGGCTACACCTTC
TRBV19	NA	TRBD2	TRBJ2-2	CASRYNSFLAGGELFF	TGTGCCAGTAGATATAACTCCTTTTTAGCGGGAGGGGAGCTGTTTTTT